The clone carrying this T cell receptor beta chain was observed many times. Germline loops: CDR1 SGHTA, CDR2 FQGNSA. CDR3 size: 16 residues. V was pared by 4 bases and J by 4 bases, with 5 bases of the junction left unmatched. The data belong to a study of glioma-infiltrating T cells. Using RNA template, CDR3s of TCR alpha and beta were amplified with iRepertoire arm-PCR. TCRdb reprocessed the multiplex PCR reads with MiXCR, giving one entry per CDR3 protein. This sample has approximately 88,000 distinct CDR3 sequences; about a quarter occur once, and the top ten carry about 6.7%. This sequence originates from a human donor with low-grade glioma or glioblastoma, undergoing nonglioma brain surgery, or in good health (not recorded which). The V gene is TRBV7-2, the J gene TRBJ2-3, with 13 bases lining up with TRBD2. What was sequenced was glioma tissue, nonneoplastic brain tissue, or PBMCs (not recorded which). CDR3 residues: CASSSQTSGGPDTQYF. The CDR3, as DNA: TGTGCCAGCAGCTCCCAGACTAGCGGGGGGCCAGATACGCAGTATTTT.